A single T cell receptor (beta chain) is shown here with its context. These data belong to a study of blood T cell repertoires in COVID-19. The V gene's germline CDR1 is SNHLY and CDR2 FYNNEI. J was trimmed by 3 bases and V by 1 base; bases with no gene match: 4. The CDR3 has 16 residues. TCRdb's copy holds only in-frame clones and misses some; the assay was immunoSEQ multiplex PCR. This sample has about 200,000 clones, with approximately 84% found just once. The chain uses TRBV2 and TRBJ2-3, with 10 bases aligning to TRBD2. Sequencing input: peripheral blood. This TCR derives from a man aged 80 or over with acute or convalescent COVID-19. The CDR3 DNA is TGTGCCAGCAGTGAAGGGGAACTAGCGGGAACAGATACGCAGTATTTT. It translates to CASSEGELAGTDTQYF.